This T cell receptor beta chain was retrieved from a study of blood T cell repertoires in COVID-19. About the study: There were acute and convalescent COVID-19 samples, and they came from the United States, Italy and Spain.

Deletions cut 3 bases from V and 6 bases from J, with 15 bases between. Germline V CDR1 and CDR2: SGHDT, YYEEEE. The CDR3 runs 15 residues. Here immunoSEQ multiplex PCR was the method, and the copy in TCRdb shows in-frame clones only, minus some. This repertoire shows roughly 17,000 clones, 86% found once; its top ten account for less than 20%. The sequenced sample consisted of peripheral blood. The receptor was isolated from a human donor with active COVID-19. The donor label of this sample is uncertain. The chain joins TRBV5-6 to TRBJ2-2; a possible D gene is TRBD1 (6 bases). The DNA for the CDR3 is TGTGCCAGCAGCTCGGTTCAGGGGCGGGCCGGGGAGCTGTTTTTT. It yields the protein CASSSVQGRAGELFF.